The 10 T cell receptor beta chains below come from one sample, sequenced in a study of persistence of HIV-infected CD4 T cells. An overlapping HIV-1 Gag peptide pool stimulated these cells at 1 ug/peptide/mL. Memory cells lacking CD40L and CD69 with high CD45RO were sorted. The libraries were made with immunoSEQ version 4 in survey mode. Generated by immunoSEQ multiplex PCR, the TCRdb table keeps only in-frame clones and is missing some. Of over 40,000 clones in the sample, about four fifths are singletons; the top ten hold 13% to 15%. For these receptors, no antigen is known. The sequenced sample was CD4+ T cells sorted from PBMCs after roughly 20-hour stimulation, obtained from a patient who received antiretroviral therapy. The receptor source for this set is an adult man with HIV who was CMV-seropositive.

This chain joins TRBV11-2 and TRBJ1-1; 8 bases align to TRBD1. Germline trimming cut 6 bases from V and 1 base from J; bases unmatched to any gene: 4. The length of the CDR3 is 14 residues. Looked up from germline, CDR1 is SGHAT and CDR2 is FQNNGV. The CDR3 here is CASSPDRGNTEAFF. The CDR3 nucleotides read TGTGCCAGCAGTCCAGACAGGGGGAACACTGAAGCTTTCTTT.

The sample holds one count of this clone. The chain carries TRBV5-6 and TRBJ2-7, with D perhaps TRBD1 (6 bases). The CDR3 totals 13 residues. CDR1 SGHDT and CDR2 YYEEEE come from the germline V gene. V lost 4 bases, J lost 5 bases, and 13 bases lay in between. The CDR3 region is CASSRTGFDEQYF. The CDR3 nucleotides read TGTGCCAGCAGCCGTACAGGGTTCGACGAGCAGTACTTC. The full variable domain, rest sourced from reference TRBV5-6 and TRBJ2-7, is DAGVTQSPTHLIKTRGQQVTLRCSPKSGHDTVSWYQQALGQGPQFIFQYYEEEERQRGNFPDRFSGHQFPNYSSELNVNALLLGDSALYLCASSRTGFDEQYFGPGTRLTVT.

The CDR3 is CASAASGRAAHEQFF. The CDR3 DNA is TGTGCCAGCGCTGCGAGCGGGAGGGCCGCCCATGAGCAGTTCTTC. The chain carries TRBV25-1 and TRBJ2-1, with 10 bases matching TRBD2. CDR1 is MGHDK, CDR2 SYGVNS, per germline. Unmatched junction bases numbered 12, after V lost 8 bases and J lost 8 bases. The CDR3 runs to 15 residues. The complete variable domain, with remaining parts taken from reference TRBV25-1 and TRBJ2-1, reads EADIYQTPRYLVIGTGKKITLECSQTMGHDKMYWYQQDPGMELHLIHYSYGVNSTEKGDLSSESTVSRIRTEHFPLTLESARPSHTSQYLCASAASGRAAHEQFFGPGTRLTVL.

This chain connects TRBV3-1 (or the pseudogene TRBV3-2) to TRBJ2-7, with 7 bases that match TRBD1. This CDR3 contains 13 residues. With V trimmed by 5 bases and J by 7 bases, 8 bases remained unmatched. The germline V gene encodes CDR1 LGHDT and CDR2 YNNKEL (reference sequence). CDR3 loop: CASSSDRVFEQYF. CDR3 coding DNA: TGTGCCAGCAGCTCCGACAGGGTCTTTGAGCAGTACTTC.

A few counts support this clone. The chain employs TRBV7-2 and TRBJ2-1, with 8 bases aligning to TRBD2. CDR3 length: 16 residues. Germline V lookup: CDR1 SGHTA, CDR2 FQGNSA. V was pared by 2 bases and J by 7 bases, with 10 bases of the junction left unmatched. CDR3 region: CASSLTSGGPRNEQFF. Here the CDR3 DNA reads TGTGCCAGCAGCTTAACCTCGGGAGGGCCCAGGAATGAGCAGTTCTTC. Looking up the rest from reference TRBV7-2 and TRBJ2-1 gives the full variable domain: GAGVSQSPSNKVTEKGKDVELRCDPISGHTALYWYRQSLGQGLEFLIYFQGNSAPDKSGLPSDRFSAERTGGSVSTLTIQRTQQEDSAVYLCASSLTSGGPRNEQFFGPGTRLTVL.

The chain links TRBV6-6 to TRBJ1-1; D is possibly TRBD1 (6 bases). The V end lost 7 bases, the J end lost 1 base, and 10 bases lay between the germline ends. The CDR3 loop spans 13 amino acids. The germline V gene has CDR1 MNHNY and CDR2 SVGAGI (reference sequence). Here the CDR3 DNA reads TGTGCCAGCACCACGACAGGGAACACTGAAGCTTTCTTT. This translates into CASTTTGNTEAFF.

This clone has a handful of counts. At the DNA level, this CDR3 is encoded by other sequences in the same sample as well. The chain uses TRBV10-3 and TRBJ2-7; D is unclear. V was pared by 4 bases and J by 1 base, with 5 bases between. Germline lookup yields CDR1 ENHRY and CDR2 SYGVKD. This CDR3 spans 12 amino acids. CDR3 DNA sequence: TGTGCCATCAGTGGTGGGTCCTACGAGCAGTACTTC. Protein: CAISGGSYEQYF.

J is TRBJ2-7 and V is TRBV30; 7 nucleotides line up with TRBD2. CDR3 length equals 16 residues. V was pared by 2 bases and J by 1 base, with 11 bases of the junction left unmatched. Per the germline V gene, CDR1 is GTSNPN and CDR2 is SVGIG (reference sequence). In DNA, the CDR3 is TGTGCCTGGAGTCGTACGTACGGGAGGTTGTCCTACGAGCAGTACTTC. Protein: CAWSRTYGRLSYEQYF.

The CDR3, as DNA: TGCGCCAGCAGCTTGGCGGCAGGGGCCTTCAGCACTGAAGCTTTCTTT. This encodes CASSLAAGAFSTEAFF. The chain combines TRBV5-1 with TRBJ1-1, with D perhaps TRBD1 (6 bases). This CDR3 contains 16 residues. Trimming removed 0 bases from V and 4 bases from J, with 16 bases in between. CDR1 and CDR2 (germline): SGHRS, YFSETQ.

The chain employs TRBV6-5 and TRBJ1-6; 7 bases match TRBD1. The CDR3 is made up of 14 amino acids. CDR1 and CDR2 (germline): MNHEY, SVGAGI. Trimming cost V 6 bases and J 9 bases; bases outside gene matches: 8. Here the CDR3 DNA reads TGTGCCAGCAGAAGGGAGGGGGCAGGTTCACCCCTCCACTTT. Translating gives CASRREGAGSPLHF.